The clone carrying this T cell receptor beta chain came up a few times. Antigen unknown. The data were taken from a study of long-term antiretroviral therapy in people with HIV. The study, taken as a whole, reports: Pre-ART expanded TRB clones stayed dominant throughout, though often decreasing after ART.

They ran version v3.0 of the immunoSEQ assay at survey level. Sequenced by immunoSEQ multiplex PCR; TCRdb stores in-frame clones only, minus some. The table has 15,000 to 20,000 clones, roughly 79% seen once. Germline V lookup: CDR1 LNHDA, CDR2 SQIVND (reference sequence). V gave up 6 bases and J gave up 2 bases; unmatched junction bases: 8. The length of the CDR3 is 16 residues. The starting material was unsorted PBMCs, obtained 2.3 years after starting antiretroviral therapy. This receptor was identified in a woman aged 40 to 50 with HIV. V gene TRBV19 combines with J gene TRBJ2-1, with 9 positions matching TRBD2. The CDR3 region is CASSQLAGAPYNEQFF. The DNA for the CDR3 is TGTGCCAGTAGCCAATTAGCGGGGGCACCCTACAATGAGCAGTTCTTC.